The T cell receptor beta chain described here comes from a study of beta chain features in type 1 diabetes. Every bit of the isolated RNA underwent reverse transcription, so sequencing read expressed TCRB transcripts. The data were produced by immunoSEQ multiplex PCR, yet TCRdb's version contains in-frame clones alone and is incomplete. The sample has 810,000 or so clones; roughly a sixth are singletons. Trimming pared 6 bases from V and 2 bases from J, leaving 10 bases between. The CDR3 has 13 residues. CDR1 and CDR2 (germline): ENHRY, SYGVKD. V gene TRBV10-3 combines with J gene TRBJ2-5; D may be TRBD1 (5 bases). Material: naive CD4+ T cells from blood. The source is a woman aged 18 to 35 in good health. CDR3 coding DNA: TGTGCCATCAGGGGATCAGGGCAAGAGACCCAGTACTTC. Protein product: CAIRGSGQETQYF.